This T cell receptor beta chain emerged from a study of T cells after yellow fever vaccination. UMIs and a universal primer site were added when TCR cDNA was made by 5'RACE template switching. MiXCR, run by TCRdb on the 5' RACE reads, gives a single entry per CDR3 protein. The table records roughly 99,000 distinct CDR3 sequences, approximately 5.5% of them present only once. Note on this clonotype: What it binds is unknown.

General study findings and limits: Post-booster repertoires contained most primary-vaccination clones again (roughly 97% CD4, over 70% CD8).

Germline V gene sequence: CDR1 SGHDN, CDR2 FVKESK. CDR3 size: 16 residues. V was pared by 0 bases and J by 0 bases, with 10 bases between. This sample comprised CD8+ T cells sorted from PBMCs, obtained 10 days after the yellow fever booster vaccination. This sequence joins TRBV14 and TRBJ2-3; D is undetermined. The TCR originated in a man between 18 and 29 years old who received the YFV17D yellow fever vaccine. Written as DNA, the CDR3 is TGTGCCAGCAGCCAAGATATCTTCCCTAGCACAGATACGCAGTATTTT. Translation gives CASSQDIFPSTDTQYF.